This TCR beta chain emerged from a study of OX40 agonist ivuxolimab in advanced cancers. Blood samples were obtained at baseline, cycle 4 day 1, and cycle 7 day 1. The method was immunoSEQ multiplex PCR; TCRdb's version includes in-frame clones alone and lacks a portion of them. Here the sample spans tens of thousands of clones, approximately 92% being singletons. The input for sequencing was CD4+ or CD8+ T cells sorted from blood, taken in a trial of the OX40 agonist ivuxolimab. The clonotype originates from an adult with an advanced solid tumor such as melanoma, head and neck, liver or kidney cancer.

CDR3 DNA sequence: TGTGCCAGCAGTTTAACCATAACAAATGAGCAGTTCTTC. Encoded protein: CASSLTITNEQFF. V and J are TRBV27 and TRBJ2-1, with D unresolved. Per germline, CDR1 MNHEY and CDR2 SMNVEV (reference sequence). This CDR3 spans 13 amino acids. The ends were cut back, 2 bases at V and 7 bases at J, with 9 bases in the middle.